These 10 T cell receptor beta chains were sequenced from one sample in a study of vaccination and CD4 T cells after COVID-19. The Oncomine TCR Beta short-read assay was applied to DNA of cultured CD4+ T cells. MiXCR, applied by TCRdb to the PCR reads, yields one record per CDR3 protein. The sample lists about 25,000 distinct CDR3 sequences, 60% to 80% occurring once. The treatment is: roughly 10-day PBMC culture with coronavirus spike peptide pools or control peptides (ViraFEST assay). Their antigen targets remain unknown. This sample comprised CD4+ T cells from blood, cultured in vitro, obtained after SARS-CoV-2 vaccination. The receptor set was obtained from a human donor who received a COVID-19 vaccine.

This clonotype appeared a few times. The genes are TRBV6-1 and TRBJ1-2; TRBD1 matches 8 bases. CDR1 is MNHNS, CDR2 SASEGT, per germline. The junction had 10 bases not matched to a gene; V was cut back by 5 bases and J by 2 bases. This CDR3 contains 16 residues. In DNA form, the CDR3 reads TGTGCCAGCAGTCCAACACGGACAGGGTTAAACTATGGCTACACCTTC. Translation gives CASSPTRTGLNYGYTF.

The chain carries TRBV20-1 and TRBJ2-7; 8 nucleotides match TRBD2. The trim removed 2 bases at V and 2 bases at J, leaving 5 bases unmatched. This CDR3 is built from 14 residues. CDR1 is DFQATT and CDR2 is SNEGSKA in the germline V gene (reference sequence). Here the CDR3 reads CSARPGGGTYEQYF. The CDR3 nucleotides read TGCAGTGCTAGACCCGGCGGGGGGACCTACGAGCAGTACTTC.

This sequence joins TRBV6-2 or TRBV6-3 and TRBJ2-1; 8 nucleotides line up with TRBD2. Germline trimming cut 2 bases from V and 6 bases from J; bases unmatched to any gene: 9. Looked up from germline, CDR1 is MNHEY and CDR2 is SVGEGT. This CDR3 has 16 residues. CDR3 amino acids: CASSYVGAGALNEQFF. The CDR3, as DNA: TGTGCCAGCAGTTACGTGGGAGCGGGGGCCCTCAATGAGCAGTTCTTC.

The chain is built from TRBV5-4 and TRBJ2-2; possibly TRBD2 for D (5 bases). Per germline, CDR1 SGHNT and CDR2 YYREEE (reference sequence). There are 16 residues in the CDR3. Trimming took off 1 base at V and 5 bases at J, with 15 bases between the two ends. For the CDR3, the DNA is TGTGCCAGCAGCTTGCCCTACCGGGGTACGACCGGGGAGCTGTTTTTT. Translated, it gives CASSLPYRGTTGELFF.

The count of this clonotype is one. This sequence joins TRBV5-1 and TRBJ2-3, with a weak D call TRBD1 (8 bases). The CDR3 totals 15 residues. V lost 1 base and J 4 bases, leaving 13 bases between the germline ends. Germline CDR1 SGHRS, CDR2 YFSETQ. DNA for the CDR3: TGCGCCAGCAGCTTGAGTACAGGGGGGGCAGATACGCAGTATTTT. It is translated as CASSLSTGGADTQYF.

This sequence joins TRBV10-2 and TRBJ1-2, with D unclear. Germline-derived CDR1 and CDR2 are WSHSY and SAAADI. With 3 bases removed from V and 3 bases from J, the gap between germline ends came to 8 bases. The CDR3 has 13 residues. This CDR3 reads CASSDPADYGYTF. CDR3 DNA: TGCGCCAGCAGTGACCCAGCGGACTATGGCTACACCTTC.

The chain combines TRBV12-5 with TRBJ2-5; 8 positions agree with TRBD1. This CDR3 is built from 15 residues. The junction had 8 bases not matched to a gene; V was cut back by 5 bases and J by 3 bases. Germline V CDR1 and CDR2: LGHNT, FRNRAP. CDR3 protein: CASGRGQGEEETQYF. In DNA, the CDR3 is TGTGCTAGTGGTAGAGGACAGGGTGAAGAAGAGACCCAGTACTTC.

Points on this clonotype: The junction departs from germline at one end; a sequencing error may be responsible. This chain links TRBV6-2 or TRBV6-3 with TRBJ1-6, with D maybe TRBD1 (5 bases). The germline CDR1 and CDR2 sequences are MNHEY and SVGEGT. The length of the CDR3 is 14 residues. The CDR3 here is CASTGGSGNSPFHF. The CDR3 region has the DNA TGTGCCAGCACTGGGGGGTCCGGTAATTCACCCTTCCACTTT.

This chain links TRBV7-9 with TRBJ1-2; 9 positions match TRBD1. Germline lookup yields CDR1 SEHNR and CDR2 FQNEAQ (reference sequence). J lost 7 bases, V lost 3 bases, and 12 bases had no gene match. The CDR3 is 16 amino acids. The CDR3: CASSFSSGQGLAGYTF. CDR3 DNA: TGTGCCAGCAGCTTCTCGTCGGGACAGGGTTTGGCTGGCTACACCTTC.

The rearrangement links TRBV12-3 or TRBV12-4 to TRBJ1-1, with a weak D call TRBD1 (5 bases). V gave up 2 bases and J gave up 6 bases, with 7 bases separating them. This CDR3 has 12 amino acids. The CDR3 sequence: CASSLMGPEAFF. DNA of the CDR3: TGTGCCAGCAGTTTAATGGGGCCTGAAGCTTTCTTT.